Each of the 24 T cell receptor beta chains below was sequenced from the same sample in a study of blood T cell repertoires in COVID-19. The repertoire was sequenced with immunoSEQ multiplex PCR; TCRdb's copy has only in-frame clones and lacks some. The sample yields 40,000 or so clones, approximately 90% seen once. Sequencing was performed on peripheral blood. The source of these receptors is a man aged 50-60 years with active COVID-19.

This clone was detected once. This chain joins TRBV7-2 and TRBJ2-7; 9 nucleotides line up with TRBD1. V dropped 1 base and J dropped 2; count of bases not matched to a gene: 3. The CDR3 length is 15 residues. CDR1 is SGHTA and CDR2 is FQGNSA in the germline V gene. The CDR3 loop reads CASSLDWTGAYEQYF. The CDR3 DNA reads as TGTGCCAGCAGCTTAGATTGGACAGGGGCCTACGAGCAGTACTTC.

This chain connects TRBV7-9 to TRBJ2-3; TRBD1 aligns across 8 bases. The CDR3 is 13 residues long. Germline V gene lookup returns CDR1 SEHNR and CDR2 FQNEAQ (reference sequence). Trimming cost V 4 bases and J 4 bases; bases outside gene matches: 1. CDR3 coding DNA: TGTGCCAGCAGCTCAGGGGGCCCAGATACGCAGTATTTT. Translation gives CASSSGGPDTQYF.

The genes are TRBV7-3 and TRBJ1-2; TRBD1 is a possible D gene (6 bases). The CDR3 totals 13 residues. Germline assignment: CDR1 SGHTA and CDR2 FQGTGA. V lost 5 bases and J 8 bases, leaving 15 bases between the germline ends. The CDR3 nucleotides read TGTGCCAGCAGCCCGGGACCAGGGGAGGGCTACACCTTC. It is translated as CASSPGPGEGYTF.

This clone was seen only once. CDR3 in amino acids: CASSTDRRSANEQFF. The CDR3 DNA reads as TGTGCCAGCAGTACTGACAGACGTTCGGCCAATGAGCAGTTCTTC. V gene TRBV6-6 combines with J gene TRBJ2-1; D might be TRBD1 (5 bases). V was trimmed by 5 bases and J by 6 bases, leaving 17 bases between them. Germline CDR1 and CDR2: MNHNY and SVGAGI (reference sequence). The CDR3 length is 15 residues.

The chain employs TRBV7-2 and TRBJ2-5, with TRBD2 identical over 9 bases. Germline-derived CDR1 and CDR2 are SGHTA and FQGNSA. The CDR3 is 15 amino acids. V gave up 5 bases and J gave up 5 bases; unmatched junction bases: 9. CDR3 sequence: CASSGTGTSLETQYF. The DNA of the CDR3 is TGTGCCAGCAGCGGAACCGGGACTAGCCTGGAGACCCAGTACTTC.

CDR3 coding DNA: TGCGCCAGCGCACCCAGGGGAAACATTCAGTACTTC. It translates to CASAPRGNIQYF. This sequence joins TRBV23-1 and TRBJ2-4; D may be TRBD1 (6 bases). TRBV23-1 is annotated as an ORF whose role is uncertain. V lost 8 bases and J lost 6, with 11 bases in between. The CDR3 extends over 12 amino acids.

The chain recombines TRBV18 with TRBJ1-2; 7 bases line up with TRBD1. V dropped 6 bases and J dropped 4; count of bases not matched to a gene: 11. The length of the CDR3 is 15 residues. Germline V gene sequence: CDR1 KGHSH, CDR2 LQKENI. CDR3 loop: CASSSTTNRGYGYTF. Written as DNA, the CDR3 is TGTGCCAGCTCCTCAACAACGAACAGGGGCTATGGCTACACCTTC.

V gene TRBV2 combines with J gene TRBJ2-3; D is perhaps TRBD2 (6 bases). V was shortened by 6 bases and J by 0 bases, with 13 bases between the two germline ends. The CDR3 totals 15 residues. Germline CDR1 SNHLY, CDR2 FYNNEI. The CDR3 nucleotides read TGTGCCAGCAGCGGGACTTACTTGAGCACAGATACGCAGTATTTT. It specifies CASSGTYLSTDTQYF.

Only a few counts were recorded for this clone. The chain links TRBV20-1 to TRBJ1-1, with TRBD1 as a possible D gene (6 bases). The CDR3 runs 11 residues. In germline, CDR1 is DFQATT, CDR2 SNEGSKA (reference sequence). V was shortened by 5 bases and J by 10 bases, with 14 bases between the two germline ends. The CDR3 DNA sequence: TGCAGTGCTTTGGGGCAGGGGATAGCTTTCTTT. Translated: CSALGQGIAFF.

CDR3 in amino acids: CASSTGLVEGIQYF. The CDR3 bases are TGTGCCAGCAGTACCGGTCTCGTAGAGGGCATTCAGTACTTC. J is TRBJ2-4 and V is TRBV5-4; D perhaps matches TRBD2 (5 bases). The length of the CDR3 is 14 residues. V shed 5 bases and J shed 9 bases, with 18 bases lying between them. In germline, CDR1 is SGHNT, CDR2 YYREEE (reference sequence).

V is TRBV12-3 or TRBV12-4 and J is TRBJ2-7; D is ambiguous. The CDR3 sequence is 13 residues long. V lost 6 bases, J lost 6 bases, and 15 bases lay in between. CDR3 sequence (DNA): TGTGCCAGCAGCTCTGTCCGCTCCGGCGAGCAGTACTTC. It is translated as CASSSVRSGEQYF.

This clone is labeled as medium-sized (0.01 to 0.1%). CDR3 region: CASSGGRATDTQYF. Here the CDR3 DNA reads TGTGCCAGCAGTGGCGGGAGGGCCACAGATACGCAGTATTTT. V usage is TRBV6-4 and J usage is TRBJ2-3; TRBD2 agrees at 9 bases. Germline V gene lookup returns CDR1 MRHNA and CDR2 SNTAGT. V dropped 4 bases and J dropped 2; count of bases not matched to a gene: 1. The CDR3 consists of 14 residues.

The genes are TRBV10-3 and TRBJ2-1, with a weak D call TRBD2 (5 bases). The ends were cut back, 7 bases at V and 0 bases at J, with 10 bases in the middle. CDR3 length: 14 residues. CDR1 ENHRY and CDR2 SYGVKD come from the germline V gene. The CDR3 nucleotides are TGTGCCATCAATCCCGGGGTCTCCTACAATGAGCAGTTCTTC. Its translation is CAINPGVSYNEQFF.

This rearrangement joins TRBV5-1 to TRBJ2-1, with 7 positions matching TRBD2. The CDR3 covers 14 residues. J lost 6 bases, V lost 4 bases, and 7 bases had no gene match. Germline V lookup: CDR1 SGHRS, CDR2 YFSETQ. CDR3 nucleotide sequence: TGCGCCAGCAGCGTGACTAGCATTTCCAATGAGCAGTTCTTC. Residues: CASSVTSISNEQFF.

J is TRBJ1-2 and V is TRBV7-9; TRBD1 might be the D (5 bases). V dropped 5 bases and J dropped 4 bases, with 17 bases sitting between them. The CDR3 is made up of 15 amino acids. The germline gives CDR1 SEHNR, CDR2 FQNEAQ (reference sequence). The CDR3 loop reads CASSRPRESIYGYTF. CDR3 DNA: TGTGCCAGCAGCCGACCCAGGGAATCTATCTATGGCTACACCTTC.

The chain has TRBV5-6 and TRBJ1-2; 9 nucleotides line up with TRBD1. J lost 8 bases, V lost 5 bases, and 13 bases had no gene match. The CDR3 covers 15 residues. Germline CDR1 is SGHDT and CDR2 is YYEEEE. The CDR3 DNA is TGTGCCAGCAGGACAGGGGGTGAGGGGCTGGGCGGCTACACCTTC. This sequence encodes CASRTGGEGLGGYTF.

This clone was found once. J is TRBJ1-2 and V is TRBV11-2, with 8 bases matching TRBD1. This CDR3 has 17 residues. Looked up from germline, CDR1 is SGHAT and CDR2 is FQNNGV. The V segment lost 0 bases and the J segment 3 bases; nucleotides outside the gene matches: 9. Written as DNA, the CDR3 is TGTGCCAGCAGCTTAGAAGGTGGGGGACAGGCACACTATGGCTACACCTTC. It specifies CASSLEGGGQAHYGYTF.

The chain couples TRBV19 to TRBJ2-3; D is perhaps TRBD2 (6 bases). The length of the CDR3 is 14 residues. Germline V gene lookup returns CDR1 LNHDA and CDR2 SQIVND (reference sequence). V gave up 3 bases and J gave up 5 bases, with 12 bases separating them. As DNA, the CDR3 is TGTGCCAGTAGTATGTCACTAGCAGGAGATACGCAGTATTTT. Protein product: CASSMSLAGDTQYF.

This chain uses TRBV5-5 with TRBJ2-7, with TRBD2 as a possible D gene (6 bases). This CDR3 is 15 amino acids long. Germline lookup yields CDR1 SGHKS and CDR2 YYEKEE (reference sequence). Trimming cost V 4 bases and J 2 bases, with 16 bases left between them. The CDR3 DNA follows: TGTGCCAGCAGCCTAAACGGGGGTTCAACCTACGAGCAGTACTTC. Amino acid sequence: CASSLNGGSTYEQYF.

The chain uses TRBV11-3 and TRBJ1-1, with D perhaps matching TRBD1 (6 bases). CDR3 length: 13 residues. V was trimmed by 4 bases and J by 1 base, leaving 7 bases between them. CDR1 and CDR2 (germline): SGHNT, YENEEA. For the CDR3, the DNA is TGTGCCAGCAGCTCGACAGGGAACACTGAAGCTTTCTTT. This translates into CASSSTGNTEAFF.

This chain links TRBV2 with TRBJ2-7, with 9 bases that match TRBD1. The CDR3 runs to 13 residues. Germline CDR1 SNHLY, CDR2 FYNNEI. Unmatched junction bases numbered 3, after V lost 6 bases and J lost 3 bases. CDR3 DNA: TGTGCCAGCAGGACGGGACAGGGCTACGAGCAGTACTTC. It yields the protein CASRTGQGYEQYF.

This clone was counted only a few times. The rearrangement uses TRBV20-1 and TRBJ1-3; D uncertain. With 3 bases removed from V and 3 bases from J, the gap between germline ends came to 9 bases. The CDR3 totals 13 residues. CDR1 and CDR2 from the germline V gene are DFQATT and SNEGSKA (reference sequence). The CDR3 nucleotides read TGCAGTGCTAGTTCGACTGATGGAAACACCATATATTTT. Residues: CSASSTDGNTIYF.

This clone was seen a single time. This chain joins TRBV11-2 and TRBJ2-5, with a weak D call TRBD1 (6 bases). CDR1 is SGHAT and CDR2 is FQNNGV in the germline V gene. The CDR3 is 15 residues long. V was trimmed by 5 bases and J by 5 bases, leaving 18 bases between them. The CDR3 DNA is TGTGCCAGCAGCCCGAGGGACACGGGATGGGAGACCCAGTACTTC. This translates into CASSPRDTGWETQYF.

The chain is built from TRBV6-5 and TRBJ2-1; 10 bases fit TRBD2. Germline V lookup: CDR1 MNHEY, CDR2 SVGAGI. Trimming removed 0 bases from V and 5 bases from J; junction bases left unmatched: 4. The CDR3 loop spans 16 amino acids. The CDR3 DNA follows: TGTGCCAGCAGTTACTCGATAGCGGGGGGAAACAATGAGCAGTTCTTC. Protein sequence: CASSYSIAGGNNEQFF.